These 21 T cell receptor beta chains originate from one sample sequenced in a study of blood T cells in healthy people across ages. Next came a second PCR, run for about 6 to 12 cycles, which used a sample-barcoded 5' primer along with a J-beta primer mix. One entry per CDR3 protein, called by TCRdb with MiXCR from the 5' RACE reads. Altogether around 1,600,000 distinct CDR3 sequences are present, 35% to 45% being singletons, with the ten largest covering about 4%. The sample was blood. The origin of the receptors is a woman aged 18-29 years in good health.

This clonotype has a handful of counts. V and J are TRBV10-3 and TRBJ2-1; no definite D call. Trimming removed 4 bases at V and 7 bases at J, with 17 bases between. Germline V lookup: CDR1 ENHRY, CDR2 SYGVKD. The length of the CDR3 is 15 residues. As DNA, the CDR3 is TGTGCCATCAGTGGGCCGTCGGCTTTAGGGAATGAGCAGTTCTTC. Its translation is CAISGPSALGNEQFF.

The genes are TRBV20-1 and TRBJ2-1; 9 bases align to TRBD2. V trimming: 8 bases; J trimming: 3 bases; junction bases outside the gene matches: 11. The CDR3 covers 15 residues. Germline lookup yields CDR1 DFQATT and CDR2 SNEGSKA (reference sequence). CDR3 DNA: TGCAGTCCCTTATCCAGCGGGAGGTTCTACAATGAGCAGTTCTTC. Residues: CSPLSSGRFYNEQFF.

The chain joins TRBV20-1 to TRBJ2-5; 7 bases map to TRBD1. Germline CDR1 DFQATT, CDR2 SNEGSKA (reference sequence). V lost 5 bases to trimming and J lost 5 bases; unmatched junction nucleotides: 5. This CDR3 is 12 amino acids long. CDR3 residues: CSACDRAETQYF. The CDR3 DNA reads TGCAGTGCTTGCGACAGGGCGGAGACCCAGTACTTC.

The V gene is TRBV29-1, the J gene TRBJ2-7; 11 positions match TRBD2. V dropped 5 bases and J dropped 1; count of bases not matched to a gene: 4. CDR3 length: 14 amino acids. CDR1 SQVTM and CDR2 ANQGSEA come from the germline V gene. The DNA for the CDR3 is TGCAGCGTTACGGGACTAGCGGCATCCTACGAGCAGTACTTC. Its translation is CSVTGLAASYEQYF.

The chain carries TRBV27 and TRBJ1-2, with D possibly matching TRBD1 (6 bases). CDR1 and CDR2 from the germline V gene are MNHEY and SMNVEV (reference sequence). V lost 5 bases, J lost 7 bases, and 11 bases lay in between. The CDR3 covers 12 residues. The CDR3 region is CASSIGGSGYTF. DNA of the CDR3: TGTGCCAGCAGTATCGGGGGCTCTGGCTACACCTTC.

This clonotype occurred a few times. The rearrangement uses TRBV5-1 and TRBJ1-2; unclear D gene. The CDR3 runs 12 residues. Germline values: CDR1 SGHRS, CDR2 YFSETQ. V dropped 0 bases and J dropped 9 bases, with 9 bases sitting between them. The CDR3 loop reads CASSLDDSRYTF. The CDR3 DNA reads as TGCGCCAGCAGCTTGGATGATTCTCGCTACACCTTC.

The chain is built from TRBV7-9 and TRBJ2-1; D may match TRBD1 or TRBD2 (5 bases each). CDR3 size: 16 residues. V lost 1 base and J 4 bases, leaving 14 bases between the germline ends. Looked up from germline, CDR1 is SEHNR and CDR2 is FQNEAQ (reference sequence). The CDR3 spells CASSLVGRVKYNEQFF. The CDR3 DNA sequence: TGTGCCAGCAGCTTAGTGGGACGGGTTAAGTACAATGAGCAGTTCTTC.

This clonotype came up many times. The chain links TRBV7-2 to TRBJ2-7, with D perhaps matching TRBD1 (5 bases). The V gene's germline CDR1 is SGHTA and CDR2 FQGNSA. Trimming removed 1 base from V and 0 bases from J, with 7 bases in between. The CDR3 has 14 residues. CDR3 amino acids: CASSLEGISYEQYF. The CDR3 DNA sequence: TGTGCCAGCAGCTTAGAGGGGATCTCCTACGAGCAGTACTTC.

This rearrangement joins TRBV6-2 or TRBV6-3 to TRBJ2-1; D is perhaps TRBD1 or TRBD2 (5 bases each). Trimming pared 2 bases from V and 0 bases from J, leaving 14 bases between. The CDR3 totals 17 residues. CDR1 is MNHEY, CDR2 SVGEGT, per germline. The DNA of the CDR3 is TGTGCCAGCAGTTACCCCCCGGGGCAGACCTCCTACAATGAGCAGTTCTTC. Encoded protein: CASSYPPGQTSYNEQFF.

This clonotype was seen more than once but under ten times. The chain couples TRBV6-1 to TRBJ1-4; no definite D call. The CDR3 spans 12 residues. The germline V gene has CDR1 MNHNS and CDR2 SASEGT. V lost 4 bases and J lost 14, with 14 bases in between. CDR3 protein: CASSGDQLILFF. As DNA, the CDR3 is TGTGCCAGCAGTGGAGACCAACTTATCCTGTTTTTT.

In this sample, this clonotype turned up many times. The gene calls are TRBV20-1 and TRBJ2-7; TRBD1 matches at 7 bases. This CDR3 spans 13 amino acids. Germline CDR1 reads DFQATT; CDR2 reads SNEGSKA (reference sequence). Losses at the gene ends were 5 bases for V and 0 bases for J; bases not matched to a gene: 4. The CDR3 region is CSAPDRVSYEQYF. DNA of the CDR3: TGCAGTGCTCCCGACAGGGTCTCCTACGAGCAGTACTTC.

The chain couples TRBV20-1 to TRBJ2-1; D could derive from TRBD1 or TRBD2 (5 bases each). Per the germline V gene, CDR1 is DFQATT and CDR2 is SNEGSKA (reference sequence). V was shortened by 3 bases and J by 6 bases, with 15 bases between the two germline ends. The CDR3 contains 14 residues. In nucleotides, the CDR3 is TGCAGTGCTAGGATGGGCAGGGAGCTCAATGAGCAGTTCTTC. This sequence encodes CSARMGRELNEQFF.

This clonotype was detected a few times. The V gene is TRBV12-3 or TRBV12-4, the J gene TRBJ1-6; D call uncertain. The V and J ends lost 5 bases and 10 bases respectively, with 12 bases between them. This CDR3 contains 13 residues. CDR3 sequence reads: CASSGVPASPLHF. The CDR3 nucleotides read TGTGCCAGCAGTGGGGTGCCGGCGTCACCCCTCCACTTT.

The CDR3: CASSFQLQGNIQYF. CDR3 sequence (DNA): TGCGCCAGCAGCTTTCAGCTCCAGGGGAACATTCAGTACTTC. The chain joins TRBV5-1 to TRBJ2-4; tentative D call: TRBD1 (6 bases). V lost 2 bases and J lost 7, with 13 bases in between. The CDR3 runs 14 residues. CDR1 is SGHRS, CDR2 YFSETQ, per germline.

This clonotype has ten or more counts. The chain links TRBV10-3 to TRBJ2-1; the match to TRBD2 covers 7 bases. Per the germline V gene, CDR1 is ENHRY and CDR2 is SYGVKD. The CDR3 runs to 17 residues. J gave up 2 bases and V 2 bases, and 9 bases lay outside the gene matches. CDR3 in DNA: TGTGCCATCAGTGAGCTACCTACGGGAGGCACCTACAATGAGCAGTTCTTC. Amino acids: CAISELPTGGTYNEQFF.

The chain joins TRBV27 to TRBJ2-1, with unresolved D. The end of the DNA is better explained by TRBJ2-7, so the J call may be wrong. Looked up from germline, CDR1 is MNHEY and CDR2 is SMNVEV (reference sequence). The CDR3 is made up of 15 amino acids. The CDR3 loop reads CASSPQLSSYNEQYF. DNA for the CDR3: TGTGCCAGCAGTCCCCAACTGAGCTCCTACAATGAGCAGTACTTC.

This clonotype was seen a few times. The V call is TRBV10-3, the J call TRBJ2-1, with D maybe TRBD1 (6 bases). The J call may be faulty, since TRBJ2-7 better matches the DNA end. The length of the CDR3 is 15 residues. Germline V gene sequence: CDR1 ENHRY, CDR2 SYGVKD. The CDR3 region is CAISDDRSSYNEQYF. CDR3 bases: TGTGCCATCAGTGATGACAGGAGCTCCTACAATGAGCAGTACTTC.

CDR3 in amino acids: CASSGGDSLGTEAFF. CDR3 DNA sequence: TGTGCCAGCAGTGGAGGGGACAGTTTAGGCACTGAAGCTTTCTTT. The chain is built from TRBV28 and TRBJ1-1, with TRBD1 identical over 7 bases. Germline-derived CDR1 and CDR2 are MDHEN and SYDVKM. Trimming took 5 bases from V and 4 from J; bases not matched to a gene: 10. CDR3 length: 15 amino acids.

The chain combines TRBV4-3 with TRBJ2-7; 9 bases align to TRBD2. This CDR3 region has 15 residues. Germline lookup yields CDR1 LGHNA and CDR2 YSLEER. The J segment lost 5 bases and the V segment lost 4 bases, leaving 9 bases of the junction unmatched. The CDR3 bases are TGCGCCAGCAGCCCGGCCGGGACTAGCAGTCACGAGCAGTACTTC. Protein: CASSPAGTSSHEQYF.

This clonotype was seen only a few times. The chain is built from TRBV5-5 and TRBJ2-7; D gene ambiguous. This CDR3 has 13 residues. Trimming removed 4 bases at V and 2 bases at J, with 10 bases between. Per the germline V gene, CDR1 is SGHKS and CDR2 is YYEKEE (reference sequence). As DNA, the CDR3 is TGTGCCAGCAGCGGCGCTAAGGCCTACGAGCAGTACTTC. Its protein is CASSGAKAYEQYF.

This chain connects TRBV4-1 to TRBJ2-5; 7 positions agree with TRBD2. The CDR3 loop spans 16 amino acids. Trimming removed 3 bases from V and 4 bases from J; junction bases left unmatched: 11. Germline-derived CDR1 and CDR2 are MGHRA and YSYEKL. The CDR3 DNA sequence: TGCGCCAGCAGCCAGCCCTGGGGGGAGGGTGGAGAGACCCAGTACTTC. Protein: CASSQPWGEGGETQYF.